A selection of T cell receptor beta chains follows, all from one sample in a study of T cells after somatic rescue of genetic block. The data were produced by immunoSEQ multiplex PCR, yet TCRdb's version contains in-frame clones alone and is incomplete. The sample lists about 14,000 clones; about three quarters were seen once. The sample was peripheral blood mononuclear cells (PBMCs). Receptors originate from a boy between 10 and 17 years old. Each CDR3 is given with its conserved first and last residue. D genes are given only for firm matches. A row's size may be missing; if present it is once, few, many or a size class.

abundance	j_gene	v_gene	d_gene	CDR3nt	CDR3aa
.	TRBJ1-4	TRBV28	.	TGTGCCAGCAGTTCCCCTAGGAGGGGGGGAACTAATGAAAAACTGTTTTTT	CASSSPRRGGTNEKLFF
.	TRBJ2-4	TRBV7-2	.	TGTGCCAGCAGCTTAGCTGGACAGCTCATTCAGTACTTC	CASSLAGQLIQYF
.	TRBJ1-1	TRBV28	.	TGTGCCAGCACCGCCAGTCCACAGAACACTGAAGCTTTCTTT	CASTASPQNTEAFF
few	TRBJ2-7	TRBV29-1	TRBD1	TGCAGCGTTGAAGCCCCAGGGGGTGCCAGGGAAAGGGCCTACGAGCAGTACTTC	CSVEAPGGARERAYEQYF
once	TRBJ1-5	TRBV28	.	TGTGCCAGCAGTCAAGACCTGCCTCAGCCCCAGCATTTT	CASSQDLPQPQHF
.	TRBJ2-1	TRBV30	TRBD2	TGTGCCTTGGATCTAGCGGGGGGCAGGGTAAATGAGCAGTTCTTC	CALDLAGGRVNEQFF
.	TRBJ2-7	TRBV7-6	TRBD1	TGTGCCAGCAGCCCATCCGGGACAGGGGGCCACGAGCAGTACTTC	CASSPSGTGGHEQYF
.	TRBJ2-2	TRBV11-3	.	TGTGCCAGCAGCTCAGGAGGGGGCTACACCGGGGAGCTGTTTTTT	CASSSGGGYTGELFF
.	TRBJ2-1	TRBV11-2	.	TGTGCCAGCAGCTTAGGGGGCTTCGCCCCCTACAATGAGCAGTTCTTC	CASSLGGFAPYNEQFF
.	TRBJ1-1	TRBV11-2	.	TGTGCCAGCACCCTCTTAGGTGTCAGGCAGAACACTGAAGCTTTCTTT	CASTLLGVRQNTEAFF
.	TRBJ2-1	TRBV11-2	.	TGTGCCAGCAGCTTATGGACCAGAGTTTCCTACAATGAGCAGTTCTTC	CASSLWTRVSYNEQFF
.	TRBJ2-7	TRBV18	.	TGTGCCAGCTCACCGGGGGGATCAGGCGCCTACGAGCAGTACTTC	CASSPGGSGAYEQYF
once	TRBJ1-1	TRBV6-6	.	TGTGCCAGCAGTTACGGGCTCCCGAACACTGAAGCTTTCTTT	CASSYGLPNTEAFF
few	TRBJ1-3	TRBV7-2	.	TGTGCCAGCAGCTTCTACGGACAGCCAAAGGCTGGAAACACCATATATTTT	CASSFYGQPKAGNTIYF
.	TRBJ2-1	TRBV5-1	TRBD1	TGCGCCAGCAGCTTGGTGTTGGGACAGCCCTACAATGAGCAGTTCTTC	CASSLVLGQPYNEQFF
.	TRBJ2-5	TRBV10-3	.	TGTGCCATCAGTGAAGGGGGGTCTAGACTCGAGACCCAGTACTTC	CAISEGGSRLETQYF
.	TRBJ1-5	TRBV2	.	TGTGCCAGCAGTGTAGGGCTGACTAATCAGCCCCAGCATTTT	CASSVGLTNQPQHF
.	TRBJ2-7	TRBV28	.	TGTGCCAGCAGTCTCCGGGCGACCTACGAGCAGTACTTC	CASSLRATYEQYF
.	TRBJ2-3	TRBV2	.	TGTGCCAGCCATGACCCTAGTGCGACAGATACGCAGTATTTT	CASHDPSATDTQYF
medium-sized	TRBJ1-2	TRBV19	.	TGTGCCAGTCACCCAGCCGGGTACGTTGGCTACACCTTC	CASHPAGYVGYTF
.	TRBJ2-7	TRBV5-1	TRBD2	TGCGCCAGCAGCTTCCCCCCAGTAGCGGGAGACTCCTACGAGCAGTACTTC	CASSFPPVAGDSYEQYF
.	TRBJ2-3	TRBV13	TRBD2	TGTGCCAGCAGCTTACTCCCCCTCGGACTAGCGGGTGGCACAGATACGCAGTATTTT	CASSLLPLGLAGGTDTQYF
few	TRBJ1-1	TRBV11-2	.	TGTGCCAGCAGCTTAGTCCCACTCCGGGGCAACACTGAAGCTTTCTTT	CASSLVPLRGNTEAFF
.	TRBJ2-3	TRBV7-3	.	TGTGCCAGCAGCTTATCAGCTAGCACAGATACGCAGTATTTT	CASSLSASTDTQYF
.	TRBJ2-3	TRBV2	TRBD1	TGTGCCAGCGACGCCGGGACAGGGTATCCCACAGATACGCAGTATTTT	CASDAGTGYPTDTQYF
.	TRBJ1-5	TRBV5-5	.	TGTGCCAGCAGCTTGCAGGGTTGGAGCAATCAGCCCCAGCATTTT	CASSLQGWSNQPQHF
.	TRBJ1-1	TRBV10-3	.	TGTGCCATCAGTGAGTCGGGGAGGTGGAACACTGAAGCTTTCTTT	CAISESGRWNTEAFF
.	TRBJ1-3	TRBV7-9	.	TGTGCCAGCAGCCCGACAGTTTTCTCTGGAAACACCATATATTTT	CASSPTVFSGNTIYF
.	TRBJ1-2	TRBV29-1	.	TGCAGCGTTGAAGTTTATCAGGGCCGGACCTTC	CSVEVYQGRTF
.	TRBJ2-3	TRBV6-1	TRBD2	TGTGCCAGCAGTGTCCTCCTAGCGGGGGGCAGGGATACGCAGTATTTT	CASSVLLAGGRDTQYF
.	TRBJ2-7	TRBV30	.	TGTGCCTGGAGTGCCGGGGGCGCCTACGAGCAGTACTTC	CAWSAGGAYEQYF
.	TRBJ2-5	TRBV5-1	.	TGCGCCAGCAGCTCCGGACAGAGAATACAAGAGACCCAGTACTTC	CASSSGQRIQETQYF
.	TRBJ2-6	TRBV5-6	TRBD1	TGTGCCAGCAGCTTAGAGGGGGCGCTTGGGGCCAACGTCCTGACTTTC	CASSLEGALGANVLTF
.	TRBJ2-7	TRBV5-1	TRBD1	TGCGCCAGCAGCCCAACAGGGGGCGCTTCCTACGAGCAGTACTTC	CASSPTGGASYEQYF
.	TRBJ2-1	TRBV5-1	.	TGCGCCAGCAGCCCGGAGGCGGGGAGCTCCTACAATGAGCAGTTCTTC	CASSPEAGSSYNEQFF
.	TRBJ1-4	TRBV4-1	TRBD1	TGCGCCAGCAGCCCGCCGAAGGACAGGGATGAAAAACTGTTTTTT	CASSPPKDRDEKLFF
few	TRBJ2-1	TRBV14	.	TGTGCCAGCAGCCCCTTCGCGGGGCACAATGAGCAGTTCTTC	CASSPFAGHNEQFF
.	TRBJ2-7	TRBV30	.	TGTGCCTGGAATCCTCTAGGGTCCTCCTACGAGCAGTACTTC	CAWNPLGSSYEQYF
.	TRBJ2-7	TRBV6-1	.	TGTGCCAGCAGTGAAACGACTTTTCCACGGGGGGAGCAGTACTTC	CASSETTFPRGEQYF
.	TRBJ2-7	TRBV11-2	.	TGTGCCAGCAGCTCCGGGTCTCCCTCGTACTTC	CASSSGSPSYF
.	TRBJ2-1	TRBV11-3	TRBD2	TGTGCCAGCAGCTTCCCGCCTAGCGGAGGCGGCCACAATGAGCAGTTCTTC	CASSFPPSGGGHNEQFF
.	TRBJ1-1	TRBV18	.	TGTGCCAGCTCACCACCGGCAGGGGACACTGAAGCTTTCTTT	CASSPPAGDTEAFF
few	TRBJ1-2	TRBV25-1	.	TGTGCCAGCAGTCTACAGAACTATGGCTACACCTTC	CASSLQNYGYTF
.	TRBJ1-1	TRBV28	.	TGTGCCAGCAGTCCCCCTGCCGACAGACCCGGGGCTTTCTTT	CASSPPADRPGAFF
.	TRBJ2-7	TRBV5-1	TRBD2	TGCGCCAGCAGCGGCGGACTAGCGGGGCAGTACTTC	CASSGGLAGQYF
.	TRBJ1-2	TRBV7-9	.	TGTGCCAGCAGCTTCCTCAGTAGATCCTTTAATGGCTACACCTTC	CASSFLSRSFNGYTF
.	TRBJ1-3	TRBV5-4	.	TGTGCCAGCAGCTTGGAAGGAAACAGCTTAACCATATATTTT	CASSLEGNSLTIYF
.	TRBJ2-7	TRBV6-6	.	TGTGCCAGCACATCTGGACAGCGAAACTACGAGCAGTACTTC	CASTSGQRNYEQYF
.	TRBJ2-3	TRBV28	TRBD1	TGTGCCAGCAGTTTATTAGCCCCAGGGGGTAGCACAGATACGCAGTATTTT	CASSLLAPGGSTDTQYF
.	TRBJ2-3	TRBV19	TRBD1	TGTGCCAGTAGTAGGCGGACAGGGCCCACAGATACGCAGTATTTT	CASSRRTGPTDTQYF